This T cell receptor beta chain is drawn from a study of breast tumors, draining lymph nodes, adjacent tissues. Points from the study as a whole: Compared with basal-like, luminal-like tumors shared significantly more repertoire with nontumor tissue. Tumor repertoires ranked between lymph nodes and nontumor tissue in diversity, with V and J gene preferences.

Breast cancer patients provided tissue from their axillary draining lymph nodes. A word on this clonotype: The antigen remains unidentified. This clone may be a read error of a much larger clone one base away.

TCRdb passed the multiplex PCR reads through MiXCR, listing each CDR3 protein once. The data hold some 250,000 distinct CDR3 sequences, with approximately 36% observed a single time. The sequence was collected from a female donor with breast cancer. Some clones in this sample may be carry-over from other donors' samples. Specimen: axillary lymph node tissue.

The CDR3 sequence is CSAGLAGAAAELFF. DNA for the CDR3: TGCAGTGCGGGACTAGCGGGAGCGGCCGCGGAGCTGTTTTTT. This rearrangement joins TRBV20-1 to TRBJ2-2; 14 bases align to TRBD2. The CDR3 runs 14 residues. The germline CDR1 and CDR2 sequences are DFQATT and SNEGSKA (reference sequence). Trimming took 6 bases from V and 10 from J; bases not matched to a gene: 7.